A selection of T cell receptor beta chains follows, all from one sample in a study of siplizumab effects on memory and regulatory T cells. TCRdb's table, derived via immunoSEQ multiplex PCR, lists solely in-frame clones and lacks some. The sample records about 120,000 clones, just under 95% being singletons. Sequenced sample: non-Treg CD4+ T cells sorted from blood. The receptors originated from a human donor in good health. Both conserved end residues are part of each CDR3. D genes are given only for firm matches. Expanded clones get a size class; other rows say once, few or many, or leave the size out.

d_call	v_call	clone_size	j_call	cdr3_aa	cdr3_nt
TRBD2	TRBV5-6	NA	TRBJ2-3	CASSIRTSGGASADTQYF	TGTGCCAGCAGCATCAGGACTAGCGGGGGGGCCTCGGCAGATACGCAGTATTTT
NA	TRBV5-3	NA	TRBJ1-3	CARSFLWAPHSGNTIYF	TGTGCCAGAAGCTTCCTTTGGGCCCCGCACTCTGGAAACACCATATATTTT
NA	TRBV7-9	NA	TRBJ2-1	CASSFLFIGNEQFF	TGTGCCAGCAGCTTCCTCTTTATTGGCAATGAGCAGTTCTTC
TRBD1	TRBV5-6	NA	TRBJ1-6	CASSSSDRDYSPLHF	TGTGCCAGCAGCTCTTCAGACAGGGATTATTCACCCCTCCACTTT
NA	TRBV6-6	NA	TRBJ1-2	CASSYADSGYTF	TGTGCCAGCAGTTACGCCGACAGCGGCTACACCTTC
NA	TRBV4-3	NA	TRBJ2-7	CASSQDYEQYF	TGCGCCAGCAGCCAAGACTACGAGCAGTACTTC
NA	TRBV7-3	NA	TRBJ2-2	CASSLVLAGELFF	TGTGCCAGCAGCTTAGTACTAGCCGGGGAGCTGTTTTTT
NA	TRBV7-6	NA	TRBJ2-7	CASSPGTRSPYEQYF	TGTGCCAGCAGCCCAGGGACGAGGAGCCCCTACGAGCAGTACTTC
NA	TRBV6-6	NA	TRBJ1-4	CASSYSNEKLFF	TGTGCCAGCAGTTACTCGAATGAAAAACTGTTTTTT
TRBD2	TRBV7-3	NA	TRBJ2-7	CASSATGTSGDRF	TGTGCCAGCAGCGCCACCGGGACTAGCGGGGACCGCTTC
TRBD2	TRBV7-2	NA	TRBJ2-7	CASSSSGGLSYEQYF	TGTGCCAGCAGCTCCAGCGGGGGCCTCTCCTACGAGCAGTACTTC
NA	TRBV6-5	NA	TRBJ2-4	CASSYLGGNIQYF	TGTGCCAGCAGTTACCTCGGAGGAAACATTCAGTACTTC
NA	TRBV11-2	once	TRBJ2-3	CASSLGITQYF	TGTGCCAGCAGCTTGGGGATTACGCAGTATTTT
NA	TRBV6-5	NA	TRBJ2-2	CASTRGVRDTGELFF	TGTGCCAGCACTAGGGGAGTTAGAGACACCGGGGAGCTGTTTTTT
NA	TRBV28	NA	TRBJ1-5	CASSHLGPQHF	TGTGCCAGCAGCCACCTTGGGCCCCAGCATTTT
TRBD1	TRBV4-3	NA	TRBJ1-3	CASSQDPMTGAGNTIYF	TGCGCCAGCAGCCAAGACCCGATGACAGGGGCGGGAAACACCATATATTTT
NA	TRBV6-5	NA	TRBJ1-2	CASSVYGGTAGYTF	TGTGCCAGCAGTGTTTACGGGGGAACCGCTGGCTACACCTTC
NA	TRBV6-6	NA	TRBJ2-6	CASTSSGANVLTF	TGTGCCAGCACCAGCTCTGGGGCCAACGTCCTGACTTTC
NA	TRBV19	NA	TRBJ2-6	CASRWPQGTSSGANVLTF	TGTGCCAGTAGATGGCCTCAGGGGACAAGCTCTGGGGCCAACGTCCTGACTTTC
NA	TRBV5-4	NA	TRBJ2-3	CASSGEDSTDTQYF	TGTGCCAGCAGTGGGGAGGACTCCACAGATACGCAGTATTTT
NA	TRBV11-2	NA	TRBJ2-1	CASSLTSILNEQFF	TGTGCCAGCAGCTTAACGTCTATCCTTAATGAGCAGTTCTTC
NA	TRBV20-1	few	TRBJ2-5	CSATRGETQYF	TGCAGTGCTACCCGGGGGGAGACCCAGTACTTC
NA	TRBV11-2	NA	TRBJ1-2	CASRTYYGYTF	TGTGCCAGCAGGACGTACTATGGCTACACCTTC